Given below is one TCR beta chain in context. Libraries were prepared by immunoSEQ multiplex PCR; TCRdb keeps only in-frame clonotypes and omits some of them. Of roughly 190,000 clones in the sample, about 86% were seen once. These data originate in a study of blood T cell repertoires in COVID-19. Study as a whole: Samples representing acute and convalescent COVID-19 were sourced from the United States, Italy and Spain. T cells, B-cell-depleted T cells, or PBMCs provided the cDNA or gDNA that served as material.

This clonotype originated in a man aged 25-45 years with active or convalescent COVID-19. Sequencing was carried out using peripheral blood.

The CDR3 bases are TGTGCCAGCAGTCGAAAGGGGCATAGCAATCAGCCCCAGCATTTT. The encoded protein is CASSRKGHSNQPQHF. This sequence joins TRBV2 and TRBJ1-5; D possibly corresponds to TRBD1 (5 bases). Per the germline V gene, CDR1 is SNHLY and CDR2 is FYNNEI. The V gene lost 5 bases and the J gene lost 0 bases, with 11 bases spanning the gap. This CDR3 has 15 residues.